This TCR beta chain was recovered during a study of shared T cell receptors in the human thymus. Sequenced by immunoSEQ multiplex PCR; TCRdb stores in-frame clones only, minus some. The data hold about 380,000 clones, with 95% observed a single time. Trimming removed 5 bases from V and 1 base from J; junction bases left unmatched: 14. The germline V gene has CDR1 MNHEY and CDR2 SMNVEV (reference sequence). CDR3 length equals 19 residues. The chain links TRBV27 to TRBJ1-1, with TRBD1 identical over 12 bases. The clonotype was recovered from a human donor. Sequencing input: thymocytes. CDR3: CASSATPGQGARRNTEAFF. Here the CDR3 DNA reads TGTGCCAGCAGTGCAACACCGGGACAGGGGGCGAGGAGGAACACTGAAGCTTTCTTT.